A selection of T cell receptor beta chains follows, all from one sample in a study of OX40 agonist ivuxolimab in advanced cancers. Libraries were prepared by immunoSEQ multiplex PCR; TCRdb keeps only in-frame clonotypes and omits some of them. The sample includes tens of thousands of clones, 83% seen only once; the top ten take less than 15%. The sequencing here drew on CD4+ or CD8+ T cells sorted from blood, taken in a trial of the OX40 agonist ivuxolimab. These receptors were collected from an adult with an advanced solid tumor such as melanoma, head and neck, liver or kidney cancer. The CDR3 runs from the conserved cysteine through the conserved F or W. D genes are given only for firm matches. A row's size may be missing; if present it is once, few, many or a size class.

J gene: TRBJ1-2; clone size: .; D gene: .; V gene: TRBV6-6; CDR3 DNA: TGTGCCAGCAGTTACCGACGGGGCGAGAACCATGGCTACACCTTC; CDR3 protein: CASSYRRGENHGYTF
J gene: TRBJ2-2; clone size: .; D gene: TRBD1; V gene: TRBV4-1; CDR3 DNA: TGCGCCAGCAGCCAAGATGAGGGACAGGGGAAAGGGGAGCTGTTTTTT; CDR3 protein: CASSQDEGQGKGELFF
J gene: TRBJ2-1; clone size: .; D gene: .; V gene: TRBV6-6; CDR3 DNA: TGTGCCAGCAGCCCTTGGGGGCCCACTAATGAGCAGTTCTTC; CDR3 protein: CASSPWGPTNEQFF
J gene: TRBJ2-3; clone size: .; D gene: .; V gene: TRBV6-5; CDR3 DNA: TGTGCCAGCAGTTACTCGGCCCTAGCGGATACGCAGTATTTT; CDR3 protein: CASSYSALADTQYF
J gene: TRBJ2-5; clone size: .; D gene: .; V gene: TRBV16; CDR3 DNA: TGTGCCAGCAGCCAAACGGACAGTCAAGAGACCCAGTACTTC; CDR3 protein: CASSQTDSQETQYF
J gene: TRBJ2-1; clone size: .; D gene: TRBD1; V gene: TRBV5-1; CDR3 DNA: TGCGCCAGCAGCTTGACCGGGACAGAATACAATGAGCAGTTCTTC; CDR3 protein: CASSLTGTEYNEQFF
J gene: TRBJ1-1; clone size: once; D gene: TRBD1; V gene: TRBV7-6; CDR3 DNA: TGTGCCAGCAGCTTGGGGACTAGACAGGGGCTAACTGAAGCTTTCTTT; CDR3 protein: CASSLGTRQGLTEAFF
J gene: TRBJ2-7; clone size: .; D gene: .; V gene: TRBV4-2; CDR3 DNA: TGTGCCAGCAGCCAAGAAGAATTTCGGGAGACCTACGAGCAGTACTTC; CDR3 protein: CASSQEEFRETYEQYF
J gene: TRBJ1-1; clone size: few; D gene: TRBD1; V gene: TRBV7-6; CDR3 DNA: TGTGCCAGCAGCTTAGATCAGGGGGCCAGGGCTGAAGCTTTCTTT; CDR3 protein: CASSLDQGARAEAFF
J gene: TRBJ2-5; clone size: .; D gene: TRBD2; V gene: TRBV15; CDR3 DNA: TGTGCCACCAGCAGAGCCCGGGGGGGTTGGGAGACCCAGTACTTC; CDR3 protein: CATSRARGGWETQYF
J gene: TRBJ1-2; clone size: few; D gene: .; V gene: TRBV19; CDR3 DNA: TGTGCCAGCCTCCAGGGGAACTATGGCTACACCTTC; CDR3 protein: CASLQGNYGYTF
J gene: TRBJ2-3; clone size: .; D gene: .; V gene: TRBV7-9; CDR3 DNA: TGTGCCAGCAGCCCTCCAGGGCGGGCAGATACGCAGTATTTT; CDR3 protein: CASSPPGRADTQYF
J gene: TRBJ1-4; clone size: .; D gene: .; V gene: TRBV11-2; CDR3 DNA: TGTGCCAGCAGCCTTAATGAAAAACTGTTTTTT; CDR3 protein: CASSLNEKLFF
J gene: TRBJ1-1; clone size: .; D gene: .; V gene: TRBV5-1; CDR3 DNA: TGCGCCAGCAGCTTGCACAGTACTGAAGCTTTCTTT; CDR3 protein: CASSLHSTEAFF
J gene: TRBJ1-4; clone size: .; D gene: TRBD1; V gene: TRBV7-9; CDR3 DNA: TGTGCCAGCAGCGGGCAGGGGGGTGAAAAACTGTTTTTT; CDR3 protein: CASSGQGGEKLFF
J gene: TRBJ2-7; clone size: .; D gene: .; V gene: TRBV27; CDR3 DNA: TGTGCCAGCAGTTGGGGGGGGGCTTCCTACGAGCAGTACTTC; CDR3 protein: CASSWGGASYEQYF
J gene: TRBJ1-1; clone size: once; D gene: .; V gene: TRBV13; CDR3 DNA: TGTGCCAGCAGCTTAATAATGAACACTGAAGCTTTCTTT; CDR3 protein: CASSLIMNTEAFF
J gene: TRBJ2-7; clone size: .; D gene: TRBD1; V gene: TRBV9; CDR3 DNA: TGTGCCAGCAGCGTAGGACAGGGGTACTACGAGCAGTACTTC; CDR3 protein: CASSVGQGYYEQYF
J gene: TRBJ2-1; clone size: .; D gene: .; V gene: TRBV4-1; CDR3 DNA: TGCGCCAGCAGCCAAGATCAAAGGGGTGAGCAGTTCTTC; CDR3 protein: CASSQDQRGEQFF
J gene: TRBJ2-7; clone size: .; D gene: .; V gene: TRBV7-9; CDR3 DNA: TGTGCCAGCAGCCCCCCGAGCTCCTACGAGCAGTACTTC; CDR3 protein: CASSPPSSYEQYF
J gene: TRBJ1-6; clone size: .; D gene: .; V gene: TRBV13; CDR3 DNA: TGTGCCAGCAGCTTAGGACAGGGAGGGCTATACAATTCACCCCTCCACTTT; CDR3 protein: CASSLGQGGLYNSPLHF
J gene: TRBJ1-1; clone size: .; D gene: .; V gene: TRBV5-1; CDR3 DNA: TGCGCCAGCAGGTATGATGGGGCTGAAGCTTTCTTT; CDR3 protein: CASRYDGAEAFF
J gene: TRBJ1-1; clone size: .; D gene: TRBD1; V gene: TRBV9; CDR3 DNA: TGTGCCAGCAGCCAGAACCGACAGGGTCCCAACACTGAAGCTTTCTTT; CDR3 protein: CASSQNRQGPNTEAFF
J gene: TRBJ2-7; clone size: .; D gene: .; V gene: TRBV14; CDR3 DNA: TGTGCCAGCAGCTACAGCGGGTACGAGCAGTACTTC; CDR3 protein: CASSYSGYEQYF
J gene: TRBJ2-2; clone size: few; D gene: .; V gene: TRBV7-9; CDR3 DNA: TGTGCCAGCAGCCCAACAGTATCCACCGGGGAGCTGTTTTTT; CDR3 protein: CASSPTVSTGELFF
J gene: TRBJ2-3; clone size: .; D gene: .; V gene: TRBV9; CDR3 DNA: TGTGCCAGCAGCGTAGTAGGGGCCGCCACAGATACGCAGTATTTT; CDR3 protein: CASSVVGAATDTQYF
J gene: TRBJ1-1; clone size: few; D gene: .; V gene: TRBV30; CDR3 DNA: TGTGCCTGGAGTGTACAGGAGAACACTGAAGCTTTCTTT; CDR3 protein: CAWSVQENTEAFF
J gene: TRBJ2-7; clone size: .; D gene: .; V gene: TRBV19; CDR3 DNA: TGTGCCAGTAGTTCCCGGGGATTCTCCTACGAGCAGTACTTC; CDR3 protein: CASSSRGFSYEQYF
J gene: TRBJ1-2; clone size: .; D gene: .; V gene: TRBV10-3; CDR3 DNA: TGTGCCATCAGTGAGTCTTTGGGGGATGGCTACACCTTC; CDR3 protein: CAISESLGDGYTF